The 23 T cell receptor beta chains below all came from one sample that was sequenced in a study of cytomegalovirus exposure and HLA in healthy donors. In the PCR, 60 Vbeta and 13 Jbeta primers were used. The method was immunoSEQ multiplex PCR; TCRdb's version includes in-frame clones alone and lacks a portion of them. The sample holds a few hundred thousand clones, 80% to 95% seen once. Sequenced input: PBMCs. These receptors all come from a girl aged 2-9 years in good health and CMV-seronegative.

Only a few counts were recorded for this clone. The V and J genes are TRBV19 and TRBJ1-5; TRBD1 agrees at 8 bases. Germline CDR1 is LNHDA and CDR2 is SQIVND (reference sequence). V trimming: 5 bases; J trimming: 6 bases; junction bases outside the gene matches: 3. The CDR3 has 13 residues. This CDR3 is CASSAGGGQPQHF. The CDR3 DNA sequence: TGTGCCAGTAGTGCAGGGGGCGGTCAGCCCCAGCATTTT.

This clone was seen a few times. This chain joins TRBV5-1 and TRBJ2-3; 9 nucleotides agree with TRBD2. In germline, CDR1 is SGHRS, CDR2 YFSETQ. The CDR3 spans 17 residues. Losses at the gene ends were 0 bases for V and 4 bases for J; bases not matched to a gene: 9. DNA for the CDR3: TGCGCCAGCAGCTTGGGGGCTAGCGGGGCCTCGGCAGATACGCAGTATTTT. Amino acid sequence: CASSLGASGASADTQYF.

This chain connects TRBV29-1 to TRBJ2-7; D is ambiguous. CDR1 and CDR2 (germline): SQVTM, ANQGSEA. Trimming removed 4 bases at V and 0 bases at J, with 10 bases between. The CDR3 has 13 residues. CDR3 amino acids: CSVVPVSSYEQYF. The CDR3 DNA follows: TGCAGCGTTGTTCCGGTTAGCTCCTACGAGCAGTACTTC.

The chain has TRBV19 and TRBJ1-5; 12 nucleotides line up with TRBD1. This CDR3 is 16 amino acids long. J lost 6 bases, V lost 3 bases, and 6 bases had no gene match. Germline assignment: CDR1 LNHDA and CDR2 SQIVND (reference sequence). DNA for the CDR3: TGTGCCAGTAGTATGTTGGGGACAGGGGGCTTTCAGCCCCAGCATTTT. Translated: CASSMLGTGGFQPQHF.

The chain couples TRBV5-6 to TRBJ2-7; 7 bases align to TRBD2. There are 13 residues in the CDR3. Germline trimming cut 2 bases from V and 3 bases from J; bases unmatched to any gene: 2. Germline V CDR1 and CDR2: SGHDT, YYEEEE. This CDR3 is CASSFGGDYEQYF. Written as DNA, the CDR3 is TGTGCCAGCAGCTTTGGGGGGGACTACGAGCAGTACTTC.

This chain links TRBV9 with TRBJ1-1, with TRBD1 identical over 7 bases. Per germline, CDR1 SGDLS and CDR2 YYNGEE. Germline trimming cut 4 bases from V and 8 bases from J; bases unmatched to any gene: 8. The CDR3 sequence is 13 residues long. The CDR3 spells CASSTRQGREAFF. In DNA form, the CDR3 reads TGTGCCAGCAGCACCCGACAGGGCCGAGAAGCTTTCTTT.

The CDR3 reads CASSQATGATNEKLFF. CDR3 nucleotide sequence: TGCGCCAGCAGCCAAGCGACAGGGGCAACTAATGAAAAACTGTTTTTT. The rearrangement joins TRBV4-1 to TRBJ1-4; 8 bases align to TRBD1. Trimming removed 1 base from V and 0 bases from J; junction bases left unmatched: 1. CDR1 is MGHRA, CDR2 YSYEKL, per germline. There are 16 residues in the CDR3.

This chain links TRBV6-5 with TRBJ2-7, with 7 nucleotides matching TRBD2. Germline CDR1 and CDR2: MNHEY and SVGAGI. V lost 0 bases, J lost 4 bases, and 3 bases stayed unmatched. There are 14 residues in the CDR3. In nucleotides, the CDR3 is TGTGCCAGCAGTTACTCCGCTAGCGGATACGAGCAGTACTTC. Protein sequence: CASSYSASGYEQYF.

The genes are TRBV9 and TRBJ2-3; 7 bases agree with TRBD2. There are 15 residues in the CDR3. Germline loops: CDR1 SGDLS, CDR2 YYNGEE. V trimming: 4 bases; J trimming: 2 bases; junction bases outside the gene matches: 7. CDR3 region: CASSPSAGVTDTQYF. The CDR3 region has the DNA TGTGCCAGCAGCCCATCGGCGGGGGTCACAGATACGCAGTATTTT. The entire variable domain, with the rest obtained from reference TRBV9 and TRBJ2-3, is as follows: DSGVTQTPKHLITATGQRVTLRCSPRSGDLSVYWYQQSLDQGLQFLIQYYNGEERAKGNILERFSAQQFPDLHSELNLSSLELGDSALYFCASSPSAGVTDTQYFGPGTRLTVL.

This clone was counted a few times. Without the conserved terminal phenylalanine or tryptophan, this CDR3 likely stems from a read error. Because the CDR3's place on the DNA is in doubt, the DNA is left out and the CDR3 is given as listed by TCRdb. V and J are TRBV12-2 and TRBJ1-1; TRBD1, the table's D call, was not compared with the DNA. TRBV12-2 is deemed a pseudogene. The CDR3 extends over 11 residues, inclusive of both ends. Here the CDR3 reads CASRPQGHGAL.

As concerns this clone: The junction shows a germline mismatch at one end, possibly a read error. The CDR3 nucleotides read TGTTCCAGCAGTTTGACCGGGACAGGGACCTACGAGCAGTACTTC. Translating it yields CSSSLTGTGTYEQYF. This sequence joins TRBV7-9 and TRBJ2-7, with TRBD1 matching over 9 bases. The CDR3 is 15 amino acids. CDR1 is SEHNR and CDR2 is FQNEAQ in the germline V gene (reference sequence).

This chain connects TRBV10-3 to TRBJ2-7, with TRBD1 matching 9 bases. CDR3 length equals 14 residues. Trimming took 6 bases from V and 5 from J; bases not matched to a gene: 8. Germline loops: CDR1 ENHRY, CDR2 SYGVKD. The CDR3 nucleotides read TGTGCCATCAGGCCGGGACAGGGACATCACGAGCAGTACTTC. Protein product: CAIRPGQGHHEQYF.

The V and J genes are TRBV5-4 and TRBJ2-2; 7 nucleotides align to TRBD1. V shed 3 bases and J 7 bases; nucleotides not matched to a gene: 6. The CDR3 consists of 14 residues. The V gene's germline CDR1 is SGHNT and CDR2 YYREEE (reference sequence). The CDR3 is CASSSTGNGGELFF. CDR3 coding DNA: TGTGCCAGCAGCTCGACAGGGAACGGCGGGGAGCTGTTTTTT.

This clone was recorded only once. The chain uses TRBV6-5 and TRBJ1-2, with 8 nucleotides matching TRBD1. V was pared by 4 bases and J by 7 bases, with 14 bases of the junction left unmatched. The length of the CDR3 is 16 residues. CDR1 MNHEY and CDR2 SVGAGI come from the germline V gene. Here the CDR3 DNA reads TGTGCCAGCAGTTCTCGTAATCAGGGGGCTGTCGTTGGCTACACCTTC. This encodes CASSSRNQGAVVGYTF.

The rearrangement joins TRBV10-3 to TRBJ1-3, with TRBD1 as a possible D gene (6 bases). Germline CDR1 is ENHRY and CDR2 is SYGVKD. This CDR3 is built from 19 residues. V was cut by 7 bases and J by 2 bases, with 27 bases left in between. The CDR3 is CAINPRDTRTTQAGNTIYF. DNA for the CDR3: TGTGCCATCAATCCACGGGACACACGGACGACACAGGCTGGAAACACCATATATTTT.

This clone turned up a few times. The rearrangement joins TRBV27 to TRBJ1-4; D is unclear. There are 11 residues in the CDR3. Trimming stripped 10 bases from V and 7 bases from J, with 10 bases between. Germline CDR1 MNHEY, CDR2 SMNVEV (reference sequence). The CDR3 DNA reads TGTGCCACGCAGGAGGGTGAAAAACTGTTTTTT. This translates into CATQEGEKLFF.

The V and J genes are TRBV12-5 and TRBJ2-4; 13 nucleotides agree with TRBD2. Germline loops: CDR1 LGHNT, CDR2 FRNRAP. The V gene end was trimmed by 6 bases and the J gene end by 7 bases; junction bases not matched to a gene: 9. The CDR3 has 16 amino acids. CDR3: CASGSTSGRAWNIQYF. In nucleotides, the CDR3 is TGTGCTAGTGGCTCCACTAGCGGGAGGGCTTGGAACATTCAGTACTTC. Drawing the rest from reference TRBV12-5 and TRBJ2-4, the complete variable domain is DARVTQTPRHKVTEMGQEVTMRCQPILGHNTVFWYRQTMMQGLELLAYFRNRAPLDDSGMPKDRFSAEMPDATLATLKIQPSEPRDSAVYFCASGSTSGRAWNIQYFGAGTRLSVL.

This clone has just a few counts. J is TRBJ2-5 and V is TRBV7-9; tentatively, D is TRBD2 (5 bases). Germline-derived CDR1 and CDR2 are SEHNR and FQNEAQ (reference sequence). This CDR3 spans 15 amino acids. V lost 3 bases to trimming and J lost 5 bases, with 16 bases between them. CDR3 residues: CASSFSGNAVETQYF. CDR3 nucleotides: TGTGCCAGCAGCTTTTCGGGGAATGCAGTTGAGACCCAGTACTTC.

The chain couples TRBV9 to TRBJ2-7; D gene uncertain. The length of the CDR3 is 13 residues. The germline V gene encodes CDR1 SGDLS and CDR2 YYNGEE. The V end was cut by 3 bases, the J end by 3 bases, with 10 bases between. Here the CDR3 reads CASSAPTGYEQYF. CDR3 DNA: TGTGCCAGCAGCGCACCGACGGGCTACGAGCAGTACTTC.

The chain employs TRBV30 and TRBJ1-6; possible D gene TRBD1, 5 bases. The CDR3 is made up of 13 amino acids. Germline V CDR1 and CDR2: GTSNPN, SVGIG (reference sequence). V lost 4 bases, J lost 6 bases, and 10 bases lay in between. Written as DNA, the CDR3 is TGTGCCTGGATGGGGACTTTTAATTCACCCCTCCACTTT. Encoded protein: CAWMGTFNSPLHF.

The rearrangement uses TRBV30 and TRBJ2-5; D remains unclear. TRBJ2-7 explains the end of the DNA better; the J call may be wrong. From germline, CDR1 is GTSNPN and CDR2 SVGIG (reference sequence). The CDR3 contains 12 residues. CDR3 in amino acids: CAWSEDSYEQYF. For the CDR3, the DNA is TGTGCCTGGAGTGAAGATTCGTACGAGCAGTACTTC.

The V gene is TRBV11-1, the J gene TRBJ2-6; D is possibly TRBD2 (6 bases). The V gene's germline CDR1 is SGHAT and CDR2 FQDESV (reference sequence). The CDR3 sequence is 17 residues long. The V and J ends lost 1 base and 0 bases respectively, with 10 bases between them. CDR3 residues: CASSLGGILSGANVLTF. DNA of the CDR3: TGTGCCAGCAGCTTAGGCGGGATACTCTCTGGGGCCAACGTCCTGACTTTC.

The CDR3 sequence: CASSPLLAATDTQYF. The CDR3, as DNA: TGTGCCAGCAGCCCCTTGCTAGCGGCCACAGATACGCAGTATTTT. The chain recombines TRBV9 with TRBJ2-3; the match to TRBD2 covers 7 bases. Germline V gene data show CDR1 as SGDLS and CDR2 as YYNGEE. CDR3 length: 15 amino acids. After removal of 4 bases from V and 2 bases from J, the junction contained 7 bases not matched to a gene.